A single TCR beta chain is shown here with its context. There are 15 residues in the CDR3. V lost 9 bases and J lost 0, with 16 bases in between. Germline assignment: CDR1 MNHNS and CDR2 SASEGT. This entry belongs to a study of CD4 and CD8 cells across lung adenocarcinoma regions. TCRdb ran MiXCR on the PCR reads and lists one entry per CDR3 protein. The sample yields about 6,400 distinct CDR3 sequences, around half seen once. Samples came from patients with localized non-small cell lung adenocarcinoma. The V and J genes are TRBV6-1 and TRBJ2-3; D gene uncertain. This TCR came from a female donor with lung adenocarcinoma. The CD4 and CD8 labels of this study may be unreliable. The sequenced sample consisted of CD4+ T cells from the center of a lung tumor. CDR3 DNA sequence: TGTGCCAGGGGTGTCCAGGCTGTGAGCACAGATACGCAGTATTTT. It encodes CARGVQAVSTDTQYF.